This TCR beta chain was retrieved from a study of response to subunit inactivated influenza vaccine. General study findings and limits: Only a handful of new T cells, the authors suggested, are recruited with each seasonal influenza vaccination.

TCRdb used MiXCR to reprocess the RT-PCR reads, holding one entry per CDR3 protein. The table includes around 580,000 distinct CDR3 sequences, 11% to 15% detected once. This CDR3 has 14 amino acids. V was pared by 1 base and J by 2 bases, with 7 bases between. Germline V lookup: CDR1 SGHVS, CDR2 FNYEAQ. There are a few counts of this clonotype. Its antigen is unknown. The chain recombines TRBV7-6 with TRBJ2-3; D remains unclear. This material consisted of PBMCs from blood, taken roughly 12 days after vaccination. The receptor comes from a middle-aged man who received an inactivated influenza vaccine. CDR3 in DNA: TGTGCCAGCAGCTTAGACGGCCACACAGATACGCAGTATTTT. This gives the protein CASSLDGHTDTQYF.